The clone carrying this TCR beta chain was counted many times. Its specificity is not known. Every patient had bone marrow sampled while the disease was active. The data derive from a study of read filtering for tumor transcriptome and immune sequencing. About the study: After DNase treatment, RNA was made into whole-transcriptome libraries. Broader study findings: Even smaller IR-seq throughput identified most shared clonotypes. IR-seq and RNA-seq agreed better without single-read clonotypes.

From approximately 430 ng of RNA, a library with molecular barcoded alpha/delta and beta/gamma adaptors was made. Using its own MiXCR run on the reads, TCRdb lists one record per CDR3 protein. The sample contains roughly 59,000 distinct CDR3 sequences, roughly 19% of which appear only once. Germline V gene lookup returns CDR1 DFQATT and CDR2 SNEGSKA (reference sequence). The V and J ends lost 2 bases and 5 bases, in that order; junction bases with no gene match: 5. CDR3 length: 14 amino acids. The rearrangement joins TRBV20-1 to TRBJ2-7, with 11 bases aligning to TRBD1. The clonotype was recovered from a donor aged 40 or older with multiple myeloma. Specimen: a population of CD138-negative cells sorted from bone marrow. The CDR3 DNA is TGCAGTGCTAGACCGGGACAGGGGGTTGACGAGCAGTACTTC. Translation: CSARPGQGVDEQYF.